These 18 T cell receptor beta chains came from one sample sequenced in a study of OX40 agonist ivuxolimab in advanced cancers. The library was made by the immunoSEQ multiplex PCR assay. TCRdb provides this immuneACCESS table in a form limited to in-frame rearrangements. Some clones are lacking; in checked studies, under half of them reflect an unresolved V gene, and why the rest are absent is not known. The sample profile shows nearly 25,000 clones; 75% to 80% of them were found once. The top ten constitute around 18% of the sample. Specimen: CD4+ or CD8+ T cells sorted from blood, collected in a trial of the OX40 agonist ivuxolimab. These receptors were taken from an adult with an advanced solid tumor such as melanoma, head and neck, liver or kidney cancer.

The V call is TRBV4-2, the J call TRBJ2-1; D is possibly TRBD1 or TRBD2 (5 bases each). The V gene's germline CDR1 is LGHNA and CDR2 YNFKEQ. The CDR3 is made up of 15 amino acids. V was pared by 1 base and J by 5 bases, with 12 bases between. CDR3: CASSQGGTSNNEQFF. The CDR3 DNA sequence: TGTGCCAGCAGCCAAGGAGGGACCTCAAACAATGAGCAGTTCTTC.

V and J are TRBV20-1 and TRBJ2-5; D not certain. V shed 5 bases and J shed 3 bases, with 4 bases lying between them. Germline lookup yields CDR1 DFQATT and CDR2 SNEGSKA (reference sequence). The CDR3 totals 10 residues. The CDR3 protein is CSADKETQYF. In nucleotides, the CDR3 is TGCAGTGCTGATAAAGAGACCCAGTACTTC.

The CDR3 DNA reads as TGTGCCATCAGTGAGACGACCTTAGCGGGAGTATCCAATGAGCAGTTCTTC. This encodes CAISETTLAGVSNEQFF. The rearrangement links TRBV10-3 to TRBJ2-1, with 9 bases fitting TRBD2. This CDR3 has 17 amino acids. The V segment lost 2 bases and the J segment 6 bases; nucleotides outside the gene matches: 11. CDR1 and CDR2 from the germline V gene are ENHRY and SYGVKD.

The chain uses TRBV6-6 and TRBJ1-1; D gene ambiguous. Germline V CDR1 and CDR2: MNHNY, SVGAGI (reference sequence). Trimming cost V 0 bases and J 0 bases, with 8 bases left between them. This CDR3 region has 15 residues. For the CDR3, the DNA is TGTGCCAGCAGTTACTCGAATCGTTTGAACACTGAAGCTTTCTTT. Its protein is CASSYSNRLNTEAFF.

This chain uses TRBV6-6 with TRBJ1-2, with a weak D call TRBD1 (5 bases). Germline CDR1 MNHNY, CDR2 SVGAGI (reference sequence). The CDR3 totals 14 residues. Trimming pared 8 bases from V and 0 bases from J, leaving 13 bases between. CDR3 loop: CASGRDGANYGYTF. The CDR3 nucleotides read TGTGCCAGCGGTCGGGACGGAGCTAACTATGGCTACACCTTC.

This clone was counted a single time. The rearrangement links TRBV30 to TRBJ1-1; TRBD1 matches 7 bases. The CDR3 runs 13 residues. Germline V gives CDR1 GTSNPN, CDR2 SVGIG (reference sequence). J lost 1 base, V lost 3 bases, and 2 bases had no gene match. The CDR3 region is CAWRYRGNTEAFF. The CDR3 nucleotides are TGTGCCTGGAGGTACAGGGGGAACACTGAAGCTTTCTTT.

The V gene is TRBV28, the J gene TRBJ1-6, with D maybe TRBD1 (6 bases). The CDR3 loop spans 13 amino acids. Germline V CDR1 and CDR2: MDHEN, SYDVKM. The V gene lost 8 bases and the J gene lost 5 bases, with 10 bases spanning the gap. The CDR3 DNA sequence: TGTGCCAGCGCGGACAGTCATAATTCACCCCTCCACTTT. Translation gives CASADSHNSPLHF.

This clone was picked up a small number of times. The chain employs TRBV4-2 and TRBJ1-3; 7 bases align to TRBD1. V dropped 5 bases and J dropped 0; count of bases not matched to a gene: 4. The germline gives CDR1 LGHNA, CDR2 YNFKEQ. The CDR3 runs to 15 residues. This CDR3 reads CASSLQGSSGNTIYF. In nucleotides, the CDR3 is TGTGCCAGCAGCTTACAGGGGAGCTCTGGAAACACCATATATTTT.

The gene calls are TRBV5-6 and TRBJ2-3; TRBD1 agrees at 7 bases. The CDR3 runs to 14 residues. Germline V gene data show CDR1 as SGHDT and CDR2 as YYEEEE. V shed 4 bases and J 6 bases; nucleotides not matched to a gene: 8. The CDR3 loop reads CASSTRTGFDTQYF. CDR3 bases: TGTGCCAGCAGCACCCGGACAGGTTTCGATACGCAGTATTTT.

The chain has TRBV20-1 and TRBJ2-1; TRBD2 aligns across 7 bases. CDR1 DFQATT and CDR2 SNEGSKA come from the germline V gene (reference sequence). This CDR3 contains 11 residues. In DNA, the CDR3 is TGCAGAGCAAGTACGGGGGGTGAGCAGTTCTTC. Protein: CRASTGGEQFF.

This clone was detected once. A junction boundary mismatches the germline segment, possibly from a read error. The chain has TRBV27 and TRBJ2-7, with 9 bases matching TRBD2. Germline-derived CDR1 and CDR2 are MNHEY and SMNVEV (reference sequence). This CDR3 contains 15 residues. CDR3 in DNA: TGTGCCAGCAGTGTATCTAGCGGGATAACCTACGAGCAGTACTTC. Amino acids: CASSVSSGITYEQYF.

V and J are TRBV5-1 and TRBJ2-5; 15 bases map to TRBD2. The CDR3 has 17 amino acids. Germline V CDR1 and CDR2: SGHRS, YFSETQ. Trimming cost V 3 bases and J 4 bases; bases outside gene matches: 7. CDR3 DNA sequence: TGCGCCAGCAGCTCCGGACTAGCGGGAGGGCCAGGAGAGACCCAGTACTTC. Protein: CASSSGLAGGPGETQYF.

Only one count was recorded for this clone. The chain combines TRBV5-6 with TRBJ1-4; the D gene is possibly TRBD1 (6 bases). The germline V gene encodes CDR1 SGHDT and CDR2 YYEEEE. The length of the CDR3 is 15 residues. V gave up 5 bases and J gave up 3 bases, with 14 bases separating them. For the CDR3, the DNA is TGTGCCAGCAGGGCAACAGGGAAGGCTAATGAAAAACTGTTTTTT. Protein product: CASRATGKANEKLFF.

Only a few counts were recorded for this clone. The chain links TRBV28 to TRBJ1-5, with D perhaps TRBD1 (6 bases). The V end lost 2 bases, the J end lost 5 bases, and 7 bases lay between the germline ends. CDR3 size: 13 residues. CDR1 MDHEN and CDR2 SYDVKM come from the germline V gene. The CDR3 protein is CASSLPGDQPQHF. The DNA for the CDR3 is TGTGCCAGCAGTTTACCAGGGGATCAGCCCCAGCATTTT.

This sequence joins TRBV5-1 and TRBJ2-2; D is unclear. The length of the CDR3 is 13 residues. The V gene's germline CDR1 is SGHRS and CDR2 YFSETQ. The ends were cut back, 1 base at V and 4 bases at J, with 5 bases in the middle. This chain's CDR3 is CASSLQPTGELFF. CDR3 DNA: TGCGCCAGCAGCTTGCAGCCCACCGGGGAGCTGTTTTTT.

The chain couples TRBV5-6 to TRBJ2-7; D possibly corresponds to TRBD2 (6 bases). The germline V and J ends were trimmed by 3 bases and 3 bases, with 10 bases remaining between them. CDR3 length: 13 amino acids. Looked up from germline, CDR1 is SGHDT and CDR2 is YYEEEE. CDR3 sequence reads: CASSSAGYYEQYF. The CDR3 DNA follows: TGTGCCAGCAGCTCGGCGGGATACTACGAGCAGTACTTC. Complete variable domain (other parts from reference TRBV5-6 and TRBJ2-7): DAGVTQSPTHLIKTRGQQVTLRCSPKSGHDTVSWYQQALGQGPQFIFQYYEEEERQRGNFPDRFSGHQFPNYSSELNVNALLLGDSALYLCASSSAGYYEQYFGPGTRLTVT.

The chain carries TRBV7-2 and TRBJ2-3, with D hard to call. V was clipped by 5 bases and J by 8 bases, with 8 bases between them. This CDR3 is 11 amino acids long. In germline, CDR1 is SGHTA, CDR2 FQGNSA. The CDR3 DNA reads as TGTGCCAGCAGCCTTTCTTCTACGCAGTATTTT. This sequence encodes CASSLSSTQYF. Looking up the rest from reference TRBV7-2 and TRBJ2-3 gives the full variable domain: GAGVSQSPSNKVTEKGKDVELRCDPISGHTALYWYRQSLGQGLEFLIYFQGNSAPDKSGLPSDRFSAERTGGSVSTLTIQRTQQEDSAVYLCASSLSSTQYFGPGTRLTVL.

The CDR3 sequence: CASSYGNTIYF. CDR3 nucleotide sequence: TGTGCCAGCAGTTATGGAAACACCATATATTTT. This rearrangement joins TRBV6-1 to TRBJ1-3; D ambiguous. The germline gives CDR1 MNHNS, CDR2 SASEGT. Trimming left V 5 bases short and J 3 bases short, with 2 bases between. There are 11 residues in the CDR3.